Sequencing of this T cell receptor (beta chain) was carried out in a study of vaccination and CD4 T cells after COVID-19. Turning to the study itself: Spike peptides, overlapping and drawn from SARS-CoV-2, HCoV-NL63, HCoV-OC43 and HCoV-229E, were used to stimulate cells.

Treatment defined: approximately 10-day PBMC culture with coronavirus spike peptide pools or control peptides (ViraFEST assay). TCRs were sequenced by ViraFEST after antigen-specific T cells had been expanded with peptide pools. Germline V gene data show CDR1 as MNHEY and CDR2 as SVGEGT. Trimming removed 6 bases at V and 8 bases at J, with 11 bases between. The CDR3 loop spans 11 amino acids. Oncomine TCR Beta short-read sequencing was applied to DNA from cultured CD4+ T cells. One entry per CDR3 protein results from TCRdb running MiXCR on the PCR reads. The sample has roughly 15,000 distinct CDR3 sequences; 50% to 70% are singletons. In its sample, this clonotype was seen once. Antigen specificity is unknown.

V usage is TRBV6-2 or TRBV6-3 and J usage is TRBJ2-7, with D maybe TRBD1 (6 bases). Material: CD4+ T cells from blood, cultured in vitro, obtained after SARS-CoV-2 vaccination. This TCR derives from a human donor who had recovered from COVID-19. CDR3 residues: CASSDGTKQYF. The CDR3 nucleotides are TGTGCCAGCAGCGATGGGACAAAGCAGTACTTC.